These T cell receptor beta chains were read from a single sample in a study of blood T cell repertoires in COVID-19. This table comes from immunoSEQ multiplex PCR, and its TCRdb copy is limited to in-frame clones, with some not included. This sample has hundreds of thousands of clones; 85% to 90% occur once, and the top ten carry 5.5% to 7.5%. Source material: peripheral blood. These receptor sequences come from a woman between 65 and 79 years old with COVID-19, enrolled during active disease. The CDR3 runs from the conserved cysteine through the conserved F or W.

v_call,j_call,cdr3_aa
TRBV7-9,TRBJ1-2,CASSSLQGVYGYTF
TRBV6-5,TRBJ1-1,CASSYTTGKGTEAFF
TRBV12-3/TRBV12-4,TRBJ2-7,CASSSGFEQYF
TRBV7-8,TRBJ2-7,CASSLGGADSYEQYF
TRBV5-4,TRBJ2-5,CASSSSPGQQETQYF
TRBV5-1,TRBJ1-1,CASSPTGMSPEAFF
TRBV9,TRBJ1-2,CASSVGTGAYTF
TRBV21-1,TRBJ2-7,CASSHHYGTAHYEQYF
TRBV27,TRBJ1-6,CASRTGGTPLHF
TRBV19,TRBJ1-4,CASSTQGAGEKLFF
TRBV7-8,TRBJ2-3,CASSLTDTGQYF
TRBV29-1,TRBJ1-4,CSVGQGTNEKLFF
TRBV4-1,TRBJ1-6,CASSTETGGNSPLHF
TRBV25-1,TRBJ2-7,CASNRDIGFEQYF
TRBV5-6,TRBJ1-2,CASSSGQGPRDYGYTF
TRBV9,TRBJ2-5,CASSVHSGQETQYF
TRBV5-1,TRBJ2-2,CASSLSRGGLTGELFF
TRBV29-1,TRBJ1-2,CSVELSGAHDYTF